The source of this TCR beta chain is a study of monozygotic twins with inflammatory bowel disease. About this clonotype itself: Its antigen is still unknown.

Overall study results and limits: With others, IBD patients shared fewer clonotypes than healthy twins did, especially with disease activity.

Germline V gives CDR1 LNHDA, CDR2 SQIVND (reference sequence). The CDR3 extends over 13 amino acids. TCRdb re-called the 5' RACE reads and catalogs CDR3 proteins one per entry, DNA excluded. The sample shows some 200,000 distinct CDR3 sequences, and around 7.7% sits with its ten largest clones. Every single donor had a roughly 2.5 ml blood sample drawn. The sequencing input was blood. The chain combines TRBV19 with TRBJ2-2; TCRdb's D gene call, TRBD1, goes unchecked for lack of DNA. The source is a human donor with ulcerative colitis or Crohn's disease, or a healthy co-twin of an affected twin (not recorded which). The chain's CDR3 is CASSNQGAGELFF.